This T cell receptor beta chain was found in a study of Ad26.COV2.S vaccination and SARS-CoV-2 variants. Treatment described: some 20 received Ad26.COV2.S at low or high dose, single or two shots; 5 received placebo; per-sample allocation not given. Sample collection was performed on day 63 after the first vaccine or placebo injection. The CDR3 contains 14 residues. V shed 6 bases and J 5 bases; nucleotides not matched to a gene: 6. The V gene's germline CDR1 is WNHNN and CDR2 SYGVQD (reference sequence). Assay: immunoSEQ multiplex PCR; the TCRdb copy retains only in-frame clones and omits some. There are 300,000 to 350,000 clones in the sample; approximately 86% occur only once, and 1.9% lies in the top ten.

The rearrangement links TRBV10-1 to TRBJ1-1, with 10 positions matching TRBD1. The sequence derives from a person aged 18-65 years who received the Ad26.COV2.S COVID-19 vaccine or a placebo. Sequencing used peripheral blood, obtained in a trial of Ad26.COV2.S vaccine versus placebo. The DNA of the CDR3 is TGCGCCAGCAGCGCCGGGACAGGGGTAACTGAAGCTTTCTTT. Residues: CASSAGTGVTEAFF.